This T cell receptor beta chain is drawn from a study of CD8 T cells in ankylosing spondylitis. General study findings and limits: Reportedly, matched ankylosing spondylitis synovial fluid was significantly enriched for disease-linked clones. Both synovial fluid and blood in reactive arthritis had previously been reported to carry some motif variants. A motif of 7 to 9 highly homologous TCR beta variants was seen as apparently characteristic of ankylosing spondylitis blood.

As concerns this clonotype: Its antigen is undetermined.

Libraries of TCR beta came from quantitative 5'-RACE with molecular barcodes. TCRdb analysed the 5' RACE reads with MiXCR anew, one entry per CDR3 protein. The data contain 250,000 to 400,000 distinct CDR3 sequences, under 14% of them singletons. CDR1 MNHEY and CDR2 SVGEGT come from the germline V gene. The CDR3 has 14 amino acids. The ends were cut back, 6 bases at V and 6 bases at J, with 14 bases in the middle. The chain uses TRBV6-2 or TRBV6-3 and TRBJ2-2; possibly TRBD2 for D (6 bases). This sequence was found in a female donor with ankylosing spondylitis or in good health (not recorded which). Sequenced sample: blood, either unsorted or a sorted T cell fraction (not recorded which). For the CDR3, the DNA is TGTGCCAGCAGGGACCCCGGGGGATCCGGGGAGCTGTTTTTT. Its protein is CASRDPGGSGELFF.